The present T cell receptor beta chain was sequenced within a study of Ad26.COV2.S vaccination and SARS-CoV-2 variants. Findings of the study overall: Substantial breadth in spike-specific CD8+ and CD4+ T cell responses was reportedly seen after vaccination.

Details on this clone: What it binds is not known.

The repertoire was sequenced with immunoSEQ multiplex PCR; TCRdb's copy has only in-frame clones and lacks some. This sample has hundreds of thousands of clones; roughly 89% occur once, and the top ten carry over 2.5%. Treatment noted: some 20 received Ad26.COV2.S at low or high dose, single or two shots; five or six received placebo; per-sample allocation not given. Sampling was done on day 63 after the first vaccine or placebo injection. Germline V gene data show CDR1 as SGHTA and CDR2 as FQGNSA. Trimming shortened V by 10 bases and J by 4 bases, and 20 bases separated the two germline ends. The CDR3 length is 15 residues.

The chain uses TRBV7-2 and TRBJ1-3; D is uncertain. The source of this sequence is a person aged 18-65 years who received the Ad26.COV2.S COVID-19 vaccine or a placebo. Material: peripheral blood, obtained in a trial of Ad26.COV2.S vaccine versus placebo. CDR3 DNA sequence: TGTGCCACCCACCCGCAGCAGGCATCAGGAAACACCATATATTTT. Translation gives CATHPQQASGNTIYF.